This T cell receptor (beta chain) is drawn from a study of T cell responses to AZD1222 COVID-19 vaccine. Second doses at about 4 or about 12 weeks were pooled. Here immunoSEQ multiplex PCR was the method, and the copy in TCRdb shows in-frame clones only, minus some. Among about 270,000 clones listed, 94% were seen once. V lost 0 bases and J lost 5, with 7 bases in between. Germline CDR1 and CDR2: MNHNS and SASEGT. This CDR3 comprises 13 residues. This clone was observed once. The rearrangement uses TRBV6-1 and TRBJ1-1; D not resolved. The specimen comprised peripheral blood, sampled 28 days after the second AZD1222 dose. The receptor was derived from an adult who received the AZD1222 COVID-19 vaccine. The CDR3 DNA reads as TGTGCCAGCAGTGAAGCAGGGTGGACTGAAGCTTTCTTT. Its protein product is CASSEAGWTEAFF.